The 6 T cell receptor beta chains reported below all come from one sample, sequenced in a study of cytomegalovirus exposure and HLA in healthy donors (dated by TCRdb to about 2017). Library preparation employed the immunoSEQ multiplex PCR assay. The multiplex PCR relied on a mix of 60 forward primers for TCR Vbeta segments and 13 reverse primers for TCR Jbeta segments. What TCRdb holds here is the immuneACCESS table cut down to in-frame rearrangements. Part of the clones is not present; checked against another copy, under half of the missing clones reflect an unresolved V gene, and the others are unexplained. This sample gives 150,000 or so clones in total; around 80% of them show up just once. The leading ten clones occupy approximately 6.5% of the sample. Sample: PBMCs. These receptors were taken from a middle-aged man in good health and CMV-seropositive.

Only one count was recorded for this clone. The rearrangement links TRBV5-4 to TRBJ2-3; unclear D gene. This CDR3 contains 17 residues. V lost 2 bases and J lost 3, with 19 bases in between. The germline gives CDR1 SGHNT, CDR2 YYREEE (reference sequence). CDR3 in amino acids: CASSFNPRLPVTDTQYF. The DNA for the CDR3 is TGTGCCAGCAGCTTCAACCCCCGCTTGCCGGTGACAGATACGCAGTATTTT. Full variable domain (missing parts from reference TRBV5-4 and TRBJ2-3): ETGVTQSPTHLIKTRGQQVTLRCSSQSGHNTVSWYQQALGQGPQFIFQYYREEENGRGNFPPRFSGLQFPNYSSELNVNALELDDSALYLCASSFNPRLPVTDTQYFGPGTRLTVL.

The J gene is TRBJ1-5, the V gene TRBV19; D unresolved. The CDR3 is 15 residues long. V gave up 7 bases and J gave up 0 bases, with 13 bases separating them. In germline, CDR1 is LNHDA, CDR2 SQIVND (reference sequence). The CDR3: CASKVSDYSNQPQHF. DNA for the CDR3: TGTGCCAGTAAGGTCAGCGACTATAGCAATCAGCCCCAGCATTTT.

The chain combines TRBV28 with TRBJ1-2, with D unresolved. Trimming removed 5 bases from V and 4 bases from J, with 11 bases in between. CDR3 length equals 13 residues. Per germline, CDR1 MDHEN and CDR2 SYDVKM. The CDR3 coding sequence is TGTGCCAGCAGTCCGGGAGGGTCCTATGGCTACACCTTC. Its protein is CASSPGGSYGYTF.

This clone was observed once. This chain connects TRBV5-6 to TRBJ2-3; the D gene is possibly TRBD2 (5 bases). Germline V CDR1 and CDR2: SGHDT, YYEEEE. V was clipped by 2 bases and J by 4 bases, with 11 bases between them. This CDR3 region has 14 residues. For the CDR3, the DNA is TGTGCCAGCAGCTTTACAATCGGGGCAGATACGCAGTATTTT. Translating it yields CASSFTIGADTQYF.

V usage is TRBV28 and J usage is TRBJ2-3; D not certain. Trimming cost V 4 bases and J 5 bases, with 10 bases left between them. The CDR3 runs to 13 residues. Germline V gene lookup returns CDR1 MDHEN and CDR2 SYDVKM. This chain's CDR3 is CASSSSRKDTQYF. Written as DNA, the CDR3 is TGTGCCAGCAGTTCCTCGCGCAAAGATACGCAGTATTTT. Variable domain in full (rest from reference TRBV28 and TRBJ2-3): DVKVTQSSRYLVKRTGEKVFLECVQDMDHENMFWYRQDPGLGLRLIYFSYDVKMKEKGDIPEGYSVSREKKERFSLILESASTNQTSMYLCASSSSRKDTQYFGPGTRLTVL.

Concerning this clone: Distinct nucleotide sequences in the sample also encode this CDR3. The gene calls are TRBV9 and TRBJ2-1; TRBD2 matches 7 bases. CDR3 length equals 16 residues. Germline lookup yields CDR1 SGDLS and CDR2 YYNGEE. V was pared by 4 bases and J by 7 bases, with 14 bases of the junction left unmatched. CDR3 sequence reads: CASSFSGGAGLNEQFF. CDR3 DNA: TGTGCCAGCAGCTTCTCGGGCGGAGCGGGGCTGAATGAGCAGTTCTTC.